This TCR beta chain originates from a study of T cell clonotyping in hematopoietic cell transplantation. Study results and caveats: Recipient TCR diversity dropped after transplant; expanded clonotypes rose from day 30 to 180. CD4 and CD8 repertoire contributions could not be separated without sorting.

As concerns this clone: What it binds is not known.

Profiled with immunoSEQ multiplex PCR; TCRdb holds only in-frame clones, not every one. The data contain around 15,000 clones, roughly 93% of them singletons. Time point meaning: recipient sample about 28 days before transplant, after cytoreduction. Samples: about 28 days before transplant, then days 30, 100 and 180 after. Germline V gene sequence: CDR1 SGHVS, CDR2 FNYEAQ. V shed 5 bases and J shed 7 bases, with 15 bases lying between them. The length of the CDR3 is 14 residues. V and J are TRBV7-6 and TRBJ2-1, with D possibly being TRBD2 (5 bases). This specimen was peripheral blood mononuclear cells, taken before stem cell transplant. This TCR was recovered from a man between 18 and 29 years old with biphenotypic leukemia. Some clones in this sample may be carry-over from other donors' samples. This CDR3 reads CASSRSGGWNEQFF. In nucleotides, the CDR3 is TGTGCCAGCAGCCGAAGTGGAGGTTGGAATGAGCAGTTCTTC. The full variable domain, with the rest looked up from reference TRBV7-6 and TRBJ2-1, is GAGVSQSPRYKVTKRGQDVALRCDPISGHVSLYWYRQALGQGPEFLTYFNYEAQQDKSGLPNDRFSAERPEGSISTLTIQRTEQRDSAMYRCASSRSGGWNEQFFGPGTRLTVL.